Presented here are 30 T cell receptor beta chains from one specimen sequenced in a study of T cell responses to AZD1222 COVID-19 vaccine. Assay: immunoSEQ multiplex PCR; the TCRdb copy retains only in-frame clones and omits some. The table has 150,000 to 200,000 clones, 90% to 95% seen once; the top ten hold 4.5% to 5.5%. Sequences were derived from peripheral blood, sampled 28 days after the second AZD1222 dose. Source of these receptors: an adult who received the AZD1222 COVID-19 vaccine.

The table lists this clone with a count of one. V usage is TRBV7-2 and J usage is TRBJ1-4, with 8 bases aligning to TRBD1. This CDR3 has 14 amino acids. Trimming at V came to 4 bases and at J to 7 bases, leaving 5 bases not matched to a gene. CDR1 is SGHTA and CDR2 is FQGNSA in the germline V gene. The CDR3 region is CASSWTGSGEKLFF. The CDR3 DNA follows: TGTGCCAGCAGCTGGACAGGGTCTGGTGAAAAACTGTTTTTT.

The chain links TRBV15 to TRBJ2-7; D is possibly TRBD2 (5 bases). This CDR3 is built from 13 residues. Deletions cut 3 bases from V and 3 bases from J, with 9 bases between. Germline-derived CDR1 and CDR2 are LNHNV and YYDKDF (reference sequence). CDR3 loop: CATSRDLHYEQYF. The DNA of the CDR3 is TGTGCCACCAGCAGGGACTTACACTACGAGCAGTACTTC.

The chain employs TRBV28 and TRBJ2-3, with 11 positions matching TRBD2. The CDR3 sequence is 15 residues long. Germline V gene data show CDR1 as MDHEN and CDR2 as SYDVKM. Trimming removed 4 bases from V and 9 bases from J; junction bases left unmatched: 9. CDR3 protein: CASSSDTSGSPTQYF. The CDR3 nucleotides read TGTGCCAGCAGTTCCGATACTAGCGGGAGTCCAACGCAGTATTTT.

This chain joins TRBV5-1 and TRBJ2-7; 7 nucleotides align to TRBD2. In germline, CDR1 is SGHRS, CDR2 YFSETQ. The CDR3 has 14 residues. V shed 1 base and J 1 base; nucleotides not matched to a gene: 2. The CDR3 sequence is CASSLSGGSYEQYF. CDR3 sequence (DNA): TGCGCCAGCAGCTTGTCGGGGGGATCCTACGAGCAGTACTTC.

The gene calls are TRBV4-1 and TRBJ1-2; D gene unclear. The V end was cut by 2 bases, the J end by 8 bases, with 9 bases between. CDR1 MGHRA and CDR2 YSYEKL come from the germline V gene. The CDR3 is made up of 12 amino acids. The CDR3 reads CASSQLSSGYTF. The CDR3 coding sequence is TGCGCCAGCAGCCAATTGTCGTCCGGCTACACCTTC.

This CDR3 reads CASTPRGWHTDTQYF. Written as DNA, the CDR3 is TGTGCCAGCACCCCGCGAGGTTGGCACACAGATACGCAGTATTTT. The chain carries TRBV28 and TRBJ2-3, with D uncertain. The V gene lost 7 bases and the J gene lost 2 bases, with 16 bases spanning the gap. Germline V CDR1 and CDR2: MDHEN, SYDVKM. The CDR3 is 15 residues long.

The chain employs TRBV5-8 and TRBJ1-5, with D possibly being TRBD1 (5 bases). The CDR3 spans 17 residues. Germline values: CDR1 SGHTS, CDR2 YDEGEE. V lost 0 bases to trimming and J lost 2 bases, with 15 bases between them. The CDR3 protein is CASSLAPGFWGNQPQHF. CDR3 bases: TGTGCCAGCAGCTTGGCCCCAGGGTTTTGGGGCAATCAGCCCCAGCATTTT.

The rearrangement joins TRBV14 to TRBJ1-2; D gene uncertain. Deletions cut 10 bases from V and 6 bases from J, with 6 bases between. The germline CDR1 and CDR2 sequences are SGHDN and FVKESK. CDR3 length: 9 residues. This CDR3 is CATANGYTF. In DNA, the CDR3 is TGTGCCACCGCCAATGGCTACACCTTC.

The chain employs TRBV29-1 and TRBJ1-5; D gene uncertain. The length of the CDR3 is 12 residues. In germline, CDR1 is SQVTM, CDR2 ANQGSEA. Trimming pared 4 bases from V and 2 bases from J, leaving 6 bases between. The CDR3 DNA is TGCAGCGTTGGGGTTGGCAATCAGCCCCAGCATTTT. Residues: CSVGVGNQPQHF.

This chain joins TRBV15 and TRBJ1-5; D remains unclear. Trimming stripped 0 bases from V and 8 bases from J, with 14 bases between. The CDR3 is 15 residues long. The germline V gene has CDR1 LNHNV and CDR2 YYDKDF (reference sequence). The DNA for the CDR3 is TGTGCCACCAGCAGAGATCGTGGCCTCGACGAGCCCCAGCATTTT. Its protein is CATSRDRGLDEPQHF.

The chain links TRBV6-5 to TRBJ1-1; tentative D call: TRBD1 (5 bases). The CDR3 contains 13 residues. Trimming removed 6 bases from V and 0 bases from J, with 8 bases in between. Germline V lookup: CDR1 MNHEY, CDR2 SVGAGI. The CDR3 nucleotides read TGTGCCAGCAGCAGACAGATGAACACTGAAGCTTTCTTT. Its protein product is CASSRQMNTEAFF.

V and J are TRBV6-6 and TRBJ1-1, with D hard to call. The CDR3 length is 12 residues. The germline V gene has CDR1 MNHNY and CDR2 SVGAGI (reference sequence). The V gene lost 2 bases and the J gene lost 8 bases, with 9 bases spanning the gap. CDR3 sequence (DNA): TGTGCCAGCAGTTACACGAGGGAGGAAGCTTTCTTT. It specifies CASSYTREEAFF.

The CDR3 sequence is CASSYSSAGLTYEQYF. CDR3 DNA sequence: TGTGCCAGCAGTTACTCAAGCGCGGGTCTCACCTACGAGCAGTACTTC. This chain connects TRBV6-5 to TRBJ2-7; a possible D gene is TRBD2 (5 bases). Germline CDR1 is MNHEY and CDR2 is SVGAGI. V shed 0 bases and J shed 2 bases, with 14 bases lying between them. The CDR3 loop spans 16 amino acids.

This clone came up a few times. CDR3 protein: CATLGDFRGQPQHF. CDR3 DNA: TGTGCCACCCTTGGGGACTTTCGGGGTCAGCCCCAGCATTTT. The rearrangement links TRBV19 to TRBJ1-5; tentatively, D is TRBD1 (5 bases). CDR1 is LNHDA, CDR2 SQIVND, per germline (reference sequence). The CDR3 length is 14 residues. The ends were cut back, 10 bases at V and 6 bases at J, with 19 bases in the middle.

The rearrangement links TRBV30 to TRBJ1-6; D is undetermined. CDR3 size: 13 residues. V lost 2 bases, J lost 7 bases, and 9 bases lay in between. CDR1 and CDR2 (germline): GTSNPN, SVGIG (reference sequence). The CDR3 DNA reads as TGTGCCTGGAGTCCATCAGTGAATTCACCCCTCCACTTT. Translating it yields CAWSPSVNSPLHF.

Turning to this clone: Other DNA sequences in the same sample also yield this CDR3. V and J are TRBV5-1 and TRBJ2-7, with a tentative D call TRBD1 (5 bases). Between the trimmed V and J ends, which lost 0 bases and 0 bases, there was a span of 7 bases. Germline CDR1 is SGHRS and CDR2 is YFSETQ. This CDR3 has 14 residues. CDR3 region: CASSLGGGSYEQYF. The CDR3, as DNA: TGCGCCAGCAGCTTGGGGGGCGGCTCCTACGAGCAGTACTTC.

The V and J genes are TRBV7-8 and TRBJ1-2, with 9 bases fitting TRBD1. From germline, CDR1 is SGHVS and CDR2 FQNEAQ. The CDR3 totals 15 residues. Trimming cost V 4 bases and J 7 bases; bases outside gene matches: 10. In DNA form, the CDR3 reads TGTGCCAGCAGCTCCCGACCCGGGACAGGGAGTGGCTACACCTTC. Translation: CASSSRPGTGSGYTF.

The J gene is TRBJ1-1, the V gene TRBV19; TRBD1 agrees at 9 bases. The V and J ends lost 6 bases and 5 bases, in that order; junction bases with no gene match: 7. This CDR3 is 14 amino acids long. Germline lookup yields CDR1 LNHDA and CDR2 SQIVND (reference sequence). CDR3 protein: CASRIRDRVTEAFF. In DNA form, the CDR3 reads TGTGCCAGTAGGATTCGGGACAGGGTTACTGAAGCTTTCTTT.

The V call is TRBV5-5, the J call TRBJ1-1; 8 bases fit TRBD1. The CDR3 is 16 amino acids. V shed 4 bases, J shed 0 bases, and the junction held 8 bases outside the gene matches. CDR1 is SGHKS and CDR2 is YYEKEE in the germline V gene (reference sequence). This CDR3 is CASSLTGGAMNTEAFF. In nucleotides, the CDR3 is TGTGCCAGCAGCCTAACAGGGGGTGCCATGAACACTGAAGCTTTCTTT.

CDR3 loop: CASTHRTSSYEQYF. CDR3 sequence (DNA): TGTGCCAGCACGCATAGGACGAGCTCCTACGAGCAGTACTTC. The chain recombines TRBV28 with TRBJ2-7, with unresolved D. The CDR3 spans 14 residues. Trimming removed 7 bases from V and 0 bases from J, with 13 bases in between. The germline V gene has CDR1 MDHEN and CDR2 SYDVKM.

The chain joins TRBV19 to TRBJ1-1; TRBD1 matches 7 bases. Trimming at V came to 8 bases and at J to 7 bases, leaving 1 base not matched to a gene. Germline V gives CDR1 LNHDA, CDR2 SQIVND (reference sequence). The CDR3 has 10 residues. The CDR3 loop reads CASGQDEAFF. CDR3 nucleotides: TGTGCCAGTGGACAGGATGAAGCTTTCTTT.

This sequence joins TRBV3-1 (or the pseudogene TRBV3-2) and TRBJ1-1; D may be TRBD1 (6 bases). Germline loops: CDR1 LGHDT, CDR2 YNNKEL (reference sequence). The CDR3 totals 14 residues. V lost 7 bases to trimming and J lost 0 bases, with 12 bases between them. The CDR3 here is CASNRGQMNTEAFF. The CDR3 nucleotides are TGTGCCAGCAACCGCGGACAGATGAACACTGAAGCTTTCTTT.

The rearrangement links TRBV7-2 to TRBJ2-3; D may be TRBD2 (6 bases). Germline V CDR1 and CDR2: SGHTA, FQGNSA. The V and J ends lost 2 bases and 0 bases respectively, with 9 bases between them. This CDR3 has 15 residues. The CDR3 region has the DNA TGTGCCAGCAGCTTAAGCCTAGCGAGCACAGATACGCAGTATTTT. Residues: CASSLSLASTDTQYF.

The V call is TRBV9, the J call TRBJ1-6; possibly TRBD1 for D (6 bases). V gave up 5 bases and J gave up 8 bases, with 14 bases separating them. Germline V lookup: CDR1 SGDLS, CDR2 YYNGEE. The CDR3 runs 14 residues. CDR3 sequence (DNA): TGTGCCAGCAGTGGAAGGGACATGCATTCACCCCTCCACTTT. As protein: CASSGRDMHSPLHF.

The chain links TRBV5-4 to TRBJ2-5, with 13 bases lining up with TRBD2. V shed 2 bases, J shed 3 bases, and the junction held 1 base outside the gene matches. This CDR3 region has 15 residues. Germline CDR1 is SGHNT and CDR2 is YYREEE (reference sequence). CDR3 in amino acids: CASSFTSGREETQYF. The CDR3, as DNA: TGTGCCAGCAGCTTTACTAGCGGGAGGGAAGAGACCCAGTACTTC.

The V and J genes are TRBV5-4 and TRBJ2-1; TRBD2 matches at 8 bases. This CDR3 has 16 residues. The germline gives CDR1 SGHNT, CDR2 YYREEE (reference sequence). With V trimmed by 0 bases and J by 1 base, 3 bases remained unmatched. This CDR3 is CASSLGSGKSYNEQFF. In DNA, the CDR3 is TGTGCCAGCAGCTTGGGTAGCGGGAAATCCTACAATGAGCAGTTCTTC.

The chain joins TRBV27 to TRBJ2-3; D gene uncertain. This CDR3 has 14 residues. Trimming left V 3 bases short and J 1 base short, with 8 bases between. Germline values: CDR1 MNHEY, CDR2 SMNVEV (reference sequence). CDR3 DNA: TGTGCCAGCAGTTTTACCCTGGGCACAGATACGCAGTATTTT. It codes for CASSFTLGTDTQYF.

This clone is a singleton in its sample. This CDR3 reads CASSQEGGLGLEQYF. The CDR3 DNA follows: TGTGCCAGCAGCCAAGAGGGGGGGCTTGGGCTGGAGCAGTACTTC. The rearrangement links TRBV4-2 to TRBJ2-7; possible D gene TRBD2, 7 bases. CDR3 length equals 15 residues. The V gene's germline CDR1 is LGHNA and CDR2 YNFKEQ. Trimming cost V 0 bases and J 7 bases, with 16 bases left between them.

The chain couples TRBV11-1 to TRBJ1-6; no definite D call. This CDR3 spans 15 amino acids. Germline assignment: CDR1 SGHAT and CDR2 FQDESV (reference sequence). The V and J ends lost 4 bases and 7 bases respectively, with 14 bases between them. The CDR3 loop is CASSSRGRENSPLHF. Here the CDR3 DNA reads TGTGCCAGCAGCTCAAGAGGACGGGAAAATTCACCCCTCCACTTT.

This sequence joins TRBV18 and TRBJ1-1; a possible D gene is TRBD1 (6 bases). Trimming took off 0 bases at V and 11 bases at J, with 13 bases between the two ends. Germline V gene lookup returns CDR1 KGHSH and CDR2 LQKENI. This CDR3 region has 13 residues. This chain's CDR3 is CASSPPGGAVAFF. The CDR3 DNA sequence: TGTGCCAGCTCACCACCGGGGGGCGCGGTCGCTTTCTTT. The variable domain in full, with the rest retrieved from reference TRBV18 and TRBJ1-1, is NAGVMQNPRHLVRRRGQEARLRCSPMKGHSHVYWYRQLPEEGLKFMVYLQKENIIDESGMPKERFSAEFPKEGPSILRIQQVVRGDSAAYFCASSPPGGAVAFFGQGTRLTVV.